These T cell receptor beta chains were read from a single sample in a study of T cells after yellow fever vaccination. Each CDR3 protein gets one entry after TCRdb re-called the 5' RACE reads with MiXCR. The table has some 300,000 distinct CDR3 sequences, about 10% seen once. Material: CD4+ T cells sorted from PBMCs, obtained 5 days after the yellow fever booster vaccination. The receptors originated from a man aged 18 to 30 who received the YFV17D yellow fever vaccine. Each CDR3 is given with its conserved first and last residue. D genes are given only for firm matches. For some rows the clone size is stated as once, few or many, or as a class when expanded; others skip it.

TRBJ1-5,TRBV6-5,TRBD1,once,CASSYSGQGGQPQHF,TGTGCCAGCAGTTACTCGGGACAGGGAGGACAGCCCCAGCATTTT
TRBJ2-5,TRBV20-1,TRBD2,few,CSVIAGDQETQYF,TGCAGTGTTATAGCGGGGGACCAAGAGACCCAGTACTTC
TRBJ2-7,TRBV4-2,TRBD1,.,CASSQSRQGTYEQYF,TGTGCCAGCAGCCAATCGCGACAGGGAACCTACGAGCAGTACTTC
TRBJ1-1,TRBV5-6,.,few,CASSWFSEAFF,TGTGCCAGCAGCTGGTTTTCTGAAGCTTTCTTT
TRBJ1-5,TRBV9,.,.,CASTVGAENQPQHF,TGTGCCAGCACCGTAGGGGCAGAAAATCAGCCCCAGCATTTT
TRBJ2-4,TRBV28,.,many,CASRNPPNIQYF,TGTGCCAGCAGAAACCCGCCAAACATTCAGTACTTC
TRBJ2-2,TRBV20-1,.,many,CSAPEVTGELFF,TGCAGTGCCCCGGAAGTAACCGGGGAGCTGTTTTTT
TRBJ1-5,TRBV27,.,.,CASRPIGGQNQPQHF,TGTGCCAGCAGACCAATAGGGGGGCAAAATCAGCCCCAGCATTTT
TRBJ2-5,TRBV19,.,few,CASSIRGEETQYF,TGTGCCAGTAGTATTCGCGGGGAAGAGACCCAGTACTTC
TRBJ1-5,TRBV7-9,TRBD1,.,CASSTGTEMGRPQHF,TGTGCCAGCAGCACCGGGACAGAGATGGGGCGGCCCCAGCATTTT
TRBJ1-6,TRBV7-9,.,many,CASSLRDTTNSPLHF,TGTGCCAGCAGCCTGCGGGACACCACAAATTCACCCCTCCACTTT
TRBJ1-2,TRBV5-1,.,few,CASSLSVRASYGYTF,TGCGCCAGCAGCTTGTCGGTCAGAGCCTCGTATGGCTACACCTTC
TRBJ2-3,TRBV12-3/TRBV12-4,TRBD2,many,CASSPRGGADTQYF,TGTGCCAGCAGTCCTCGGGGGGGGGCCGATACGCAGTATTTT
TRBJ2-3,TRBV18,.,once,CASSTPGIPDTQYF,TGTGCCAGCTCAACCCCAGGGATCCCAGATACGCAGTATTTT
TRBJ2-2,TRBV7-2,TRBD2,.,CASSLARAGRANTGELFF,TGTGCCAGCAGCTTAGCGCGAGCCGGGAGGGCCAACACCGGGGAGCTGTTTTTT
TRBJ1-5,TRBV7-2,TRBD1,many,CASSQGQGNQPQHF,TGTGCCAGCAGCCAGGGACAGGGGAATCAGCCCCAGCATTTT
TRBJ2-1,TRBV10-3,TRBD1,few,CAIRAGTGTNEQFF,TGTGCCATCAGAGCCGGGACAGGGACGAATGAGCAGTTCTTC
TRBJ1-6,TRBV6-6,TRBD1,many,CASSDRGGSPLHF,TGTGCCAGCAGTGACAGGGGTGGATCACCCCTCCACTTT
TRBJ2-1,TRBV5-1,.,many,CASRGGGQSVNEQFF,TGCGCCAGCAGAGGGGGGGGACAGTCTGTGAATGAGCAGTTCTTC
TRBJ2-1,TRBV7-8,.,.,CASSFSRGFSYNEQFF,TGTGCCAGCAGCTTCAGCAGGGGCTTCTCCTACAATGAGCAGTTCTTC
TRBJ1-5,TRBV7-2,TRBD1,few,CASSQDRGDRPQHF,TGTGCCAGCAGCCAGGACAGGGGAGACCGGCCCCAGCATTTT
TRBJ1-1,TRBV20-1,.,few,CSARDAYINTEAFF,TGCAGTGCTAGAGATGCGTACATCAACACTGAAGCTTTCTTT
TRBJ1-6,TRBV23-1,.,few,CASTSGSRSSYNSPLHF,TGCGCCAGCACCTCCGGGAGCCGCAGCTCCTATAATTCACCCCTCCACTTT
TRBJ2-2,TRBV6-6,.,.,CASSYGWTTVDTGELFF,TGTGCCAGCAGCTACGGTTGGACAACCGTCGACACCGGGGAGCTGTTTTTT
TRBJ1-1,TRBV28,.,few,CASSLSAASRSAFF,TGTGCCAGCAGTTTAAGCGCCGCTAGCCGGTCAGCTTTCTTT
TRBJ1-4,TRBV6-5,.,.,CASSYSSGTLGKLFF,TGTGCCAGCAGTTACTCATCGGGGACTCTGGGAAAACTGTTTTTT
TRBJ2-1,TRBV11-2,.,.,CASSLEAVDNEQFF,TGTGCCAGCAGCTTAGAGGCAGTGGACAATGAGCAGTTCTTC
TRBJ2-4,TRBV4-1,TRBD1,.,CASSQDRPGQTEAKNIQYF,TGCGCCAGCAGCCAAGATCGCCCGGGACAGACAGAAGCCAAAAACATTCAGTACTTC
TRBJ1-2,TRBV4-3,TRBD1,.,CASSHVRDRGLGGYTF,TGCGCCAGCAGCCACGTCCGGGACAGGGGGCTTGGTGGCTACACCTTC
TRBJ2-2,TRBV7-8,TRBD1,.,CASSIARTGATNTGELFF,TGTGCCAGCAGCATCGCCCGGACAGGGGCGACGAACACCGGGGAGCTGTTTTTT
TRBJ2-3,TRBV28,TRBD1,few,CASRGQGAADTQYF,TGTGCCAGCAGGGGACAGGGGGCGGCAGATACGCAGTATTTT